This T cell receptor (beta chain) was retrieved from a study of blood T cells in healthy people across ages. A J-beta primer mix and a sample-barcoded 5' primer were used in a second PCR of about 7 to 12 cycles. TCRdb called the 5' RACE reads again in MiXCR, with one record for every CDR3 protein. The repertoire holds 1.5 million to 2 million distinct CDR3 sequences, roughly 49% seen once, with less than 2.5% in the top ten. Trimming took 0 bases from V and 2 from J, leaving 11 bases between them. The CDR3 loop spans 17 amino acids. CDR1 and CDR2 from the germline V gene are SNHLY and FYNNEI. Isolation of PBMCs gave at least 7 million cells per sample. This clonotype has a handful of counts.

Sequencing was performed on blood. The source of this sequence is a woman between 40 and 50 years old in good health. V gene TRBV2 combines with J gene TRBJ2-6; perhaps TRBD1 as D (6 bases). The CDR3 spells CASSEAQSGAGANVLTF. In DNA form, the CDR3 reads TGTGCCAGCAGTGAAGCGCAGTCAGGGGCTGGGGCCAACGTCCTGACTTTC.